This is a list of T cell receptor beta chains from one sample in a study of type 1 and type 2 diabetes patients. One entry per CDR3 protein results from TCRdb running MiXCR on the multiplex PCR reads. The repertoire holds about 270,000 distinct CDR3 sequences, with over 45% as singletons. Sequencing was performed on peripheral blood mononuclear cells (PBMCs). The source is a young man with type 2 diabetes. CDR3s include the opening cysteine and the closing phenylalanine or tryptophan. The order of the fields is D gene, J gene, V gene, clone size, CDR3 DNA, CDR3 protein. D genes are given only for firm matches. The listing skips clone size in some rows; elsewhere it reads once, few, many or a size class.

>NA|TRBJ1-1|TRBV9|few
TGTGCCAGCAGCGCAACAGATAGTGAAGCTTTCTTT
CASSATDSEAFF
>NA|TRBJ2-2|TRBV24-1|once
TGTGCCACCAGTGATCCGCGAAATCAAGACACCGGGGAGCTGTTTTTT
CATSDPRNQDTGELFF
>NA|TRBJ2-3|TRBV2|NA
TGTGCCAGCAGTAAGGCAGAGGCCGCCGTCCTCACAGATACGCAGTATTTT
CASSKAEAAVLTDTQYF
>NA|TRBJ1-6|TRBV6-1|few
TGTGCCAGCAGCCCCTTACATTCACCCCTCCACTTT
CASSPLHSPLHF
>TRBD2|TRBJ2-2|TRBV7-2|few
TGTGCCAGCAGCTTAGGAGACCTAGGGAGGGCCAGGGAGCTGTTTTTT
CASSLGDLGRARELFF
>NA|TRBJ1-1|TRBV6-5|few
TGTGCCAGCAGTAAGGCCAAGAACACTGAAGCTTTCTTT
CASSKAKNTEAFF
>TRBD1|TRBJ2-7|TRBV19|many
TGCGCCAGCAGTCCGGGACAGGGGAGCGAGCAGTACTTC
CASSPGQGSEQYF
>NA|TRBJ1-2|TRBV7-8|NA
TGTGCCAGCAGCCTCGGGACGGCGTTCACAGCTAACTATGGCTACACCTTC
CASSLGTAFTANYGYTF
>NA|TRBJ2-2|TRBV19|NA
TGTGCCAGTAGTTTAGCGACGAACACCGGGGAGCTGTTTTTT
CASSLATNTGELFF
>NA|TRBJ2-1|TRBV30|NA
TGTGCCTGCCAAACCGGGACCAATGAGCAGTTCTTC
CACQTGTNEQFF
>NA|TRBJ2-2|TRBV7-9|NA
TGTGCCAGCAGCTTAGGACAGAACACCGGGGAGCTGTTTTTT
CASSLGQNTGELFF
>NA|TRBJ2-1|TRBV24-1|NA
TGTGCCACCAGTGATTCTGGAGCGTCCTCCTACAATGAGCAGTTCTTC
CATSDSGASSYNEQFF
>NA|TRBJ1-1|TRBV5-1|NA
TGCGCCAGCAGCTTGGCCCTGGACGGCACTGAAGCTTTCTTT
CASSLALDGTEAFF
>NA|TRBJ1-2|TRBV30|once
TGTGCCTTCACGAGGGGGGGCCTCCTCTATGGCTACACCTTC
CAFTRGGLLYGYTF
>NA|TRBJ2-1|TRBV10-2|NA
TGCGCCAGCAGTTTGACTACCCGGGACGGTGAGCAGTTCTTC
CASSLTTRDGEQFF
>TRBD2|TRBJ2-1|TRBV30|NA
TGTGCCTGGAGTGGGTTGGGTACGGGGGGGCCCGATGAGCAGTTCTTC
CAWSGLGTGGPDEQFF
>NA|TRBJ2-3|TRBV2|few
TGTGCCAGCAGGGACTCAGGCCATACGCAGTATTTT
CASRDSGHTQYF
>TRBD1|TRBJ2-7|TRBV2|many
TGTGCCAGCAGTGAGGGACAGGAGGCCGTCTACGAGCAGTACTTC
CASSEGQEAVYEQYF
>TRBD1|TRBJ1-1|TRBV5-1|NA
TGCGCCAGCAGCCTAACCCACAAGGACAGGCTGGCTTTCTTT
CASSLTHKDRLAFF
>TRBD1|TRBJ2-7|TRBV7-2|NA
TGTGCCAGCAGCAGCACCGGGACAGGGGACCACGAGCAGTACTTC
CASSSTGTGDHEQYF
>NA|TRBJ1-6|TRBV6-6|NA
TGTGCCAGCAGTTACTCGACCGACACAAGCTCCTATAATTCACCCCTCCACTTT
CASSYSTDTSSYNSPLHF
>NA|TRBJ1-1|TRBV29-1|few
TGCAGCGTTGGTCTGGGATACGTTAACAAAGCTTTCTTT
CSVGLGYVNKAFF
>TRBD1|TRBJ1-4|TRBV4-1|NA
TGCGCCAGCAGCCAAGATAGGGACAGCACTGAAAAACTGTTTTTT
CASSQDRDSTEKLFF
>NA|TRBJ1-2|TRBV4-1|few
TGCGCCAGCAGCCACCTCCCTAACCAGGAGAATGGCTACACCTTC
CASSHLPNQENGYTF
>NA|TRBJ2-7|TRBV7-3|NA
TGTGCCAGCAGCTTGAACTCGGCTAGCACAGATGGCGAGCAGTACTTC
CASSLNSASTDGEQYF
>TRBD1|TRBJ2-1|TRBV10-3|few
TGTGCCAACCAGGGGGACAGAAGTTGGAGTGAGCAGTTCTTC
CANQGDRSWSEQFF
>NA|TRBJ1-1|TRBV19|many
TGTGCCACCGAAGTGGGGAACACTGAAGCTTTCTTT
CATEVGNTEAFF
>NA|TRBJ1-1|TRBV10-1|NA
TGCGCCAGCTCCCCTCACCGAACCCATCACACTGAAGCTTTCTTT
CASSPHRTHHTEAFF
>NA|TRBJ2-2|TRBV5-1|few
TGCGCCAGCAGCTGGACCCCAGTGGCCGGGGAGCTGTTTTTT
CASSWTPVAGELFF
>TRBD1|TRBJ2-5|TRBV19|few
TGTGCCAGTAGTAACTGGACAGGGAAGGGGGAAGAGACCCAGTACTTC
CASSNWTGKGEETQYF
>TRBD1|TRBJ2-1|TRBV24-1|NA
TGTGCCACCAGTGATTCGCCGACAGGGACCCTCGGGGAGCAGTTCTTC
CATSDSPTGTLGEQFF
>NA|TRBJ1-1|TRBV20-1|NA
TGCAGTGCTAGACCTTTTTTGAGGGACACTGAAGCCTTCTTT
CSARPFLRDTEAFF
>NA|TRBJ2-7|TRBV2|many
TGTGCCAGCAGTGGACAAGCCTACGAGCAGTACTTC
CASSGQAYEQYF
>NA|TRBJ2-2|TRBV5-1|NA
TGCGCCAGCAGCTTGAGGCTGAGCCGGACCGGGGAGCTGTTTTTT
CASSLRLSRTGELFF
>TRBD2|TRBJ2-2|TRBV7-3|NA
TGTGCCAGCAGCTTGAAGATAGGTACTGGGGCCAACGTCCTGACTAGCGGGGGCACCGGGGAGCTGTTTTTT
CASSLKIGTGANVLTSGGTGELFF
>TRBD2|TRBJ2-4|TRBV2|NA
TGTGCCAGCAGTGATAGCGGGGGGGATTCGGCAAACATTCAGTACTTC
CASSDSGGDSANIQYF
>NA|TRBJ2-7|TRBV7-8|many
TGTGCCAGCAGCTTAGCCGCAGATTACGTTGGGCAGTACTTC
CASSLAADYVGQYF
>NA|TRBJ1-1|TRBV28|NA
TGTGCCAGCAGGAAGAACCGCGGGAACACTGAAGCTTTCTTT
CASRKNRGNTEAFF